Presented here are 30 T cell receptor beta chains from one specimen sequenced in a study of blood T cells in healthy people across ages. A sample-barcoded 5' primer and a J-beta primer mix were used in a second PCR of about 7 to 12 cycles. TCRdb ran MiXCR on the 5' RACE reads and lists one entry per CDR3 protein. The sample records 900,000 to 950,000 distinct CDR3 sequences, 25% to 35% being singletons. This same sample was also part of a study on T cells of mothers and their children.

Sequencing was carried out using blood. These receptors originate from a middle-aged woman in good health.

This clonotype was observed at least ten times. The chain carries TRBV9 and TRBJ2-5; 9 positions match TRBD2. With V trimmed by 7 bases and J by 3 bases, 10 bases remained unmatched. This CDR3 is 15 amino acids long. CDR1 is SGDLS and CDR2 is YYNGEE in the germline V gene. CDR3 residues: CASSGGSGGKETQYF. Here the CDR3 DNA reads TGTGCCAGCTCGGGGGGTAGCGGGGGAAAAGAGACCCAGTACTTC.

This clonotype was recorded many times. The J gene is TRBJ1-2, the V gene TRBV28; no definite D call. Germline CDR1 reads MDHEN; CDR2 reads SYDVKM. The CDR3 has 11 amino acids. Trimming shortened V by 3 bases and J by 7 bases, and 6 bases separated the two germline ends. The CDR3 DNA follows: TGTGCCAGCAGTTTCGGCTTTGGCTACACCTTC. Protein product: CASSFGFGYTF.

V usage is TRBV7-2 and J usage is TRBJ1-5, with a possible D match to TRBD1 (6 bases). Germline CDR1 and CDR2: SGHTA and FQGNSA. The length of the CDR3 is 14 residues. The V end lost 3 bases, the J end lost 3 bases, and 9 bases lay between the germline ends. As DNA, the CDR3 is TGTGCCAGCAGCTTGGGGGCAAACAATCAGCCCCAGCATTTT. Amino acids: CASSLGANNQPQHF.

The V and J genes are TRBV7-2 and TRBJ2-7, with no clear D. Trimming cost V 2 bases and J 4 bases, with 15 bases left between them. Germline V gene sequence: CDR1 SGHTA, CDR2 FQGNSA. CDR3 length: 15 residues. The CDR3 reads CASSLMSERSYEQYF. CDR3 DNA sequence: TGTGCCAGCAGCTTAATGTCAGAGCGTTCTTACGAGCAGTACTTC.

This clonotype occurred many times. The rearrangement links TRBV4-3 to TRBJ2-5; the match to TRBD1 covers 12 bases. Germline-derived CDR1 and CDR2 are LGHNA and YSLEER. The CDR3 sequence is 14 residues long. Trimming at V came to 0 bases and at J to 7 bases, leaving 0 bases not matched to a gene. The CDR3 region has the DNA TGCGCCAGCAGCCAAGAGGGACAGGGGGCGACCCAGTACTTC. It is translated as CASSQEGQGATQYF.

In its sample, this clonotype was seen a few times. V is TRBV7-9 and J is TRBJ2-3; the D is unclear. CDR3 size: 13 residues. CDR1 is SEHNR, CDR2 FQNEAQ, per germline (reference sequence). The germline V and J ends were trimmed by 1 base and 10 bases, with 12 bases remaining between them. CDR3 region: CASSLESVRSQYF. The DNA of the CDR3 is TGTGCCAGCAGCTTAGAATCAGTCAGATCGCAGTATTTT.

Comment on this clonotype: Since a much larger clone is just one base distant, this may be a read error. The chain has TRBV19 and TRBJ2-7, with D uncertain. Trimming took off 7 bases at V and 7 bases at J, with 8 bases between the two ends. In germline, CDR1 is LNHDA, CDR2 SQIVND (reference sequence). This CDR3 is built from 10 residues. The CDR3 loop is CASIPTEQYF. In DNA form, the CDR3 reads TGTGCCAGTATTCCGACTGAGCAGTACTTC. Looking up the rest from reference TRBV19 and TRBJ2-7 gives the full variable domain: DGGITQSPKYLFRKEGQNVTLSCEQNLNHDAMYWYRQDPGQGLRLIYYSQIVNDFQKGDIAEGYSVSREKKESFPLTVTSAQKNPTAFYLCASIPTEQYFGPGTRLTVT.

Turning to this clonotype: A much larger clone lies a single base off, so this may be a read error. The chain uses TRBV7-2 and TRBJ2-3; D is unclear. This CDR3 has 15 amino acids. The germline CDR1 and CDR2 sequences are SGHTA and FQGNSA. Trimming took off 5 bases at V and 2 bases at J, with 14 bases between the two ends. The CDR3 sequence is CTSSPRRLSTDTQYF. The CDR3 DNA sequence: TGTACCAGCAGCCCCCGGCGGTTATCCACAGATACGCAGTATTTT.

This clonotype turned up a few times. V and J are TRBV20-1 and TRBJ2-2; TRBD2 matches at 11 bases. The length of the CDR3 is 18 residues. Germline-derived CDR1 and CDR2 are DFQATT and SNEGSKA (reference sequence). The V and J ends lost 4 bases and 3 bases, in that order; junction bases with no gene match: 13. The CDR3 nucleotides are TGCAGTGCTAAATCCCCGGGGCTAGCGGGGGGCTACACCGGGGAGCTGTTTTTT. Its translation: CSAKSPGLAGGYTGELFF.

This clonotype showed up just once. The chain joins TRBV28 to TRBJ2-1; 10 bases line up with TRBD2. Germline trimming cut 3 bases from V and 10 bases from J; bases unmatched to any gene: 3. The CDR3 consists of 13 residues. The germline CDR1 and CDR2 sequences are MDHEN and SYDVKM. This CDR3 is CASSFTSGVEQFF. CDR3 bases: TGTGCCAGCAGTTTTACTAGCGGGGTAGAGCAGTTCTTC.

The chain is built from TRBV18 and TRBJ1-5; D is uncertain. The length of the CDR3 is 16 residues. Germline loops: CDR1 KGHSH, CDR2 LQKENI. V dropped 1 base and J dropped 3 bases, with 13 bases sitting between them. CDR3 in amino acids: CASSPQDGNTNQPQHF. For the CDR3, the DNA is TGTGCCAGCTCACCACAAGATGGGAATACCAATCAGCCCCAGCATTTT.

This clonotype was observed many times. The V gene is TRBV12-3 or TRBV12-4, the J gene TRBJ2-1; no reliable D call. The CDR3 totals 12 residues. Trimming removed 6 bases at V and 6 bases at J, with 9 bases between. As DNA, the CDR3 is TGTGCCAGCAGAACCAGTTTCAATGAGCAGTTCTTC. It specifies CASRTSFNEQFF.

V is TRBV7-9 and J is TRBJ2-5; a possible D gene is TRBD2 (7 bases). The J call is uncertain, as TRBJ2-7 better fits the DNA end. The CDR3 spans 15 residues. Germline lookup yields CDR1 SEHNR and CDR2 FQNEAQ (reference sequence). The CDR3 DNA sequence: TGTGCCAGCAGAAAAGAGGGGGGGGCTCTACACGAGCAGTACTTC. This gives the protein CASRKEGGALHEQYF.

The V gene is TRBV2, the J gene TRBJ2-2, with D perhaps TRBD1 (5 bases). CDR3 length: 14 residues. Trimming cost V 8 bases and J 7 bases, with 17 bases left between them. The germline V gene has CDR1 SNHLY and CDR2 FYNNEI. The CDR3 spells CASRVRGQGGELFF. The CDR3 DNA sequence: TGTGCCAGCCGCGTTAGGGGCCAGGGCGGGGAGCTGTTTTTT.

In this sample, this clonotype turned up a few times. V usage is TRBV18 and J usage is TRBJ2-7; TRBD1 matches at 11 bases. This CDR3 is 15 amino acids long. From germline, CDR1 is KGHSH and CDR2 LQKENI. Trimming cost V 6 bases and J 1 base; bases outside gene matches: 5. Here the CDR3 reads CASSQDRGLSYEQYF. CDR3 nucleotides: TGTGCCAGCTCCCAGGACAGGGGGCTTTCCTACGAGCAGTACTTC.

This clonotype was picked up a small number of times. The J gene is TRBJ1-5, the V gene TRBV4-1; no reliable D call. This CDR3 is built from 14 residues. From germline, CDR1 is MGHRA and CDR2 YSYEKL. Deletions cut 0 bases from V and 11 bases from J, with 14 bases between. The CDR3 sequence: CASSQEGGGWAQHF. In DNA, the CDR3 is TGCGCCAGCAGCCAAGAGGGCGGCGGATGGGCCCAGCATTTT.

This clonotype was recorded many times. The chain is built from TRBV7-3 and TRBJ2-1, with D unresolved. The CDR3 is 13 amino acids. Germline V CDR1 and CDR2: SGHTA, FQGTGA. Deletions cut 4 bases from V and 9 bases from J, with 13 bases between. CDR3 nucleotide sequence: TGTGCCAGCAGCTCACCGCCCCTCCTTGAGCAGTTCTTC. This codes for CASSSPPLLEQFF.

A few counts support this clonotype. The rearrangement links TRBV7-2 to TRBJ2-1, with D perhaps TRBD1 (6 bases). This CDR3 spans 15 amino acids. V lost 5 bases and J lost 4, with 15 bases in between. The V gene's germline CDR1 is SGHTA and CDR2 FQGNSA. The CDR3 nucleotides are TGTGCCAGCAGCCCTACGACCCAGGGGTACAATGAGCAGTTCTTC. Translation gives CASSPTTQGYNEQFF.

The table lists this clonotype with many counts. The chain joins TRBV10-3 to TRBJ2-1; 12 positions match TRBD1. The length of the CDR3 is 16 residues. The J segment lost 8 bases and the V segment lost 2 bases, leaving 7 bases of the junction unmatched. Germline lookup yields CDR1 ENHRY and CDR2 SYGVKD. The CDR3 bases are TGTGCCATCAGTGAGGGGACAGGGGGCACCCCCGATGAGCAGTTCTTC. Translation gives CAISEGTGGTPDEQFF.

The table lists this clonotype with a few counts. This rearrangement joins TRBV15 to TRBJ1-4; D gene unclear. The V end was cut by 2 bases, the J end by 8 bases, with 6 bases between. The CDR3 has 12 residues. Germline V lookup: CDR1 LNHNV, CDR2 YYDKDF (reference sequence). CDR3 nucleotides: TGTGCCACCAGCAGACCAAACGAAAAACTGTTTTTT. It translates to CATSRPNEKLFF.

This rearrangement joins TRBV5-1 to TRBJ2-1; TRBD1 matches at 11 bases. The trim removed 3 bases at V and 6 bases at J, leaving 8 bases unmatched. The CDR3 extends over 16 amino acids. Germline CDR1 is SGHRS and CDR2 is YFSETQ. The CDR3, as DNA: TGCGCCAGCAGCTCGTTCGGGACAGGGGGGGTCAATGAGCAGTTCTTC. Its protein is CASSSFGTGGVNEQFF.

In its sample, this clonotype was seen a few times. V and J are TRBV18 and TRBJ2-3; TRBD1 matches 9 bases. Germline V CDR1 and CDR2: KGHSH, LQKENI. The V segment lost 0 bases and the J segment 4 bases; nucleotides outside the gene matches: 5. CDR3 size: 16 residues. CDR3 loop: CASSPPDRGEADTQYF. The CDR3 bases are TGTGCCAGCTCACCACCGGACAGGGGTGAGGCAGATACGCAGTATTTT.

In its sample, this clonotype was seen many times. The genes are TRBV6-1 and TRBJ2-5; TRBD2 matches 12 bases. Unmatched junction bases numbered 9, after V lost 8 bases and J lost 5 bases. This CDR3 is built from 15 residues. CDR1 and CDR2 from the germline V gene are MNHNS and SASEGT. The CDR3 nucleotides read TGTGCCAGCGGGTCTAGCGGGGGGGCCAGGGAGACCCAGTACTTC. It specifies CASGSSGGARETQYF.

This clonotype was seen only a few times. The genes are TRBV5-1 and TRBJ1-2; D gene ambiguous. The CDR3 sequence is 14 residues long. V gave up 4 bases and J gave up 1 base, with 11 bases separating them. Germline-derived CDR1 and CDR2 are SGHRS and YFSETQ. CDR3 bases: TGCGCCAGCAGCGCCAACGACGGTAACTATGGCTACACCTTC. Amino acids: CASSANDGNYGYTF.

This clonotype has more than one count but fewer than ten. The J gene is TRBJ1-2, the V gene TRBV29-1; 9 bases map to TRBD1. The CDR3 spans 13 residues. From germline, CDR1 is SQVTM and CDR2 ANQGSEA. Trimming took 3 bases from V and 5 from J; bases not matched to a gene: 4. The CDR3 reads CSVDRTGEYGYTF. The DNA of the CDR3 is TGCAGCGTTGACAGGACAGGGGAGTATGGCTACACCTTC.

The chain uses TRBV7-2 and TRBJ1-4, with 7 bases aligning to TRBD1. The CDR3 runs 15 residues. V shed 5 bases and J 7 bases; nucleotides not matched to a gene: 10. From germline, CDR1 is SGHTA and CDR2 FQGNSA. The CDR3 is CASSPRQGSGEKLFF. CDR3 DNA sequence: TGTGCCAGCAGCCCTCGACAGGGTAGCGGTGAAAAACTGTTTTTT.

This clonotype was found many times. The chain links TRBV11-2 to TRBJ1-1, with 8 positions matching TRBD1. Germline CDR1 reads SGHAT; CDR2 reads FQNNGV. J lost 8 bases, V lost 6 bases, and 5 bases had no gene match. CDR3 length: 12 amino acids. The CDR3 DNA reads TGTGCCAGCAGACAGGGGGAGTGGGAAGCTTTCTTT. Translating gives CASRQGEWEAFF.

This clonotype appeared many times. This chain joins TRBV28 and TRBJ2-5; maybe TRBD1 (6 bases). Germline V gene lookup returns CDR1 MDHEN and CDR2 SYDVKM. The CDR3 covers 13 residues. The germline V and J ends were trimmed by 7 bases and 5 bases, with 14 bases remaining between them. This CDR3 reads CASNKGDAETQYF. The CDR3 DNA follows: TGTGCCAGCAATAAGGGGGATGCGGAGACCCAGTACTTC.

This clonotype was recorded a few times. V and J are TRBV10-3 and TRBJ1-5, with D tentatively TRBD1 (5 bases). Germline values: CDR1 ENHRY, CDR2 SYGVKD. With 7 bases removed from V and 7 bases from J, the gap between germline ends came to 17 bases. The CDR3 contains 14 residues. The CDR3 DNA reads as TGTGCCATCAAAGAAGGGCAGGGCGGGCAGCCCCAGCATTTT. It codes for CAIKEGQGGQPQHF.

This clonotype was seen ten or more times. The chain employs TRBV5-1 and TRBJ2-1; D might be TRBD1 (6 bases). The CDR3 length is 15 residues. Germline V lookup: CDR1 SGHRS, CDR2 YFSETQ. The V and J ends lost 4 bases and 4 bases respectively, with 15 bases between them. The CDR3 sequence is CASSPPGHTYNEQFF. CDR3 DNA: TGCGCCAGCAGCCCTCCGGGACATACGTACAATGAGCAGTTCTTC. Together with reference TRBV5-1 and TRBJ2-1, the CDR3 gives the full variable domain: KAGVTQTPRYLIKTRGQQVTLSCSPISGHRSVSWYQQTPGQGLQFLFEYFSETQRNKGNFPGRFSGRQFSNSRSEMNVSTLELGDSALYLCASSPPGHTYNEQFFGPGTRLTVL.